The 21 T cell receptor beta chains in this list originate from one sample, sequenced in a study of cytomegalovirus exposure and HLA in healthy donors. Data came from immunoSEQ multiplex PCR; TCRdb stores just in-frame clones and leaves some out. The sample holds about 360,000 clones; about nine tenths are singletons and the top ten take about 0.8%. Sequencing input: PBMCs. The receptor set was obtained from a woman aged 18-29 years in good health and CMV-seronegative.

The rearrangement links TRBV28 to TRBJ2-2; 10 bases line up with TRBD2. After removal of 10 bases from V and 1 base from J, the junction contained 3 bases not matched to a gene. This CDR3 region has 14 residues. Germline loops: CDR1 MDHEN, CDR2 SYDVKM. The CDR3 protein is CATRLAGNTGELFF. The CDR3 region has the DNA TGTGCCACCAGACTAGCGGGGAACACCGGGGAGCTGTTTTTT.

The V gene is TRBV10-3, the J gene TRBJ2-5, with TRBD2 matching 11 bases. CDR3 size: 15 residues. Germline V gene lookup returns CDR1 ENHRY and CDR2 SYGVKD. J was trimmed by 5 bases and V by 6 bases; bases with no gene match: 8. The CDR3 coding sequence is TGTGCCATCAGGGACTCTAGCGGGGGGAGGGAGACCCAGTACTTC. It yields the protein CAIRDSSGGRETQYF.

This clone was detected ten times or more. This chain joins TRBV19 and TRBJ1-1; TRBD1 is a possible D gene (5 bases). V lost 5 bases to trimming and J lost 3 bases, with 7 bases between them. The germline V gene has CDR1 LNHDA and CDR2 SQIVND (reference sequence). The CDR3 consists of 12 residues. CDR3 sequence: CASSQGDTEAFF. CDR3 nucleotide sequence: TGTGCCAGTAGTCAGGGTGACACTGAAGCTTTCTTT.

Only a few counts were recorded for this clone. The sample holds other DNA sequences that translate to the same CDR3. V is TRBV27 and J is TRBJ1-2, with 9 nucleotides matching TRBD1. CDR3 length: 14 residues. J gave up 5 bases and V 6 bases, and 7 bases lay outside the gene matches. The germline V gene encodes CDR1 MNHEY and CDR2 SMNVEV (reference sequence). In DNA form, the CDR3 reads TGTGCCAGCAGGCGGACAGGGGAAGGATATGGCTACACCTTC. Amino acids: CASRRTGEGYGYTF.

The V and J genes are TRBV2 and TRBJ1-5; 7 bases agree with TRBD1. The J segment lost 4 bases and the V segment lost 3 bases, leaving 6 bases of the junction unmatched. The CDR3 spans 15 residues. CDR1 and CDR2 (germline): SNHLY, FYNNEI. The CDR3 loop reads CASSEGTAKNQPQHF. The DNA for the CDR3 is TGTGCCAGCAGTGAGGGGACAGCTAAGAATCAGCCCCAGCATTTT.

The V gene is TRBV6-1, the J gene TRBJ2-2, with TRBD2 matching 9 bases. The CDR3 spans 17 residues. Germline V gene data show CDR1 as MNHNS and CDR2 as SASEGT. The V and J ends lost 2 bases and 6 bases, in that order; junction bases with no gene match: 10. CDR3 in DNA: TGTGCCAGCAGTGAAAGGTCTCGCGGGGGGGCCTCCGGGGAGCTGTTTTTT. This translates into CASSERSRGGASGELFF.

The chain links TRBV27 to TRBJ1-1; 10 positions agree with TRBD1. The J segment lost 4 bases and the V segment lost 4 bases, leaving 9 bases of the junction unmatched. The length of the CDR3 is 16 residues. Germline lookup yields CDR1 MNHEY and CDR2 SMNVEV (reference sequence). The CDR3 sequence: CASSYVSGTGVTEAFF. The CDR3 region has the DNA TGTGCCAGCAGTTACGTCTCCGGGACAGGGGTCACTGAAGCTTTCTTT.

The chain combines TRBV4-1 with TRBJ2-1, with D possibly being TRBD1 (5 bases). CDR1 is MGHRA, CDR2 YSYEKL, per germline. The CDR3 totals 15 residues. With 4 bases removed from V and 4 bases from J, the gap between germline ends came to 14 bases. This chain's CDR3 is CASSPTGFEYNEQFF. For the CDR3, the DNA is TGCGCCAGCAGCCCTACAGGATTCGAATACAATGAGCAGTTCTTC.

The chain joins TRBV7-6 to TRBJ2-2; D unclear. Germline V gene lookup returns CDR1 SGHVS and CDR2 FNYEAQ. Trimming removed 1 base at V and 3 bases at J, with 9 bases between. The CDR3 contains 15 residues. The CDR3 coding sequence is TGTGCCAGCAGCTTAGGACCAGAGGACACCGGGGAGCTGTTTTTT. It specifies CASSLGPEDTGELFF. Based on the CDR3 plus reference TRBV7-6 and TRBJ2-2, the full variable domain is GAGVSQSPRYKVTKRGQDVALRCDPISGHVSLYWYRQALGQGPEFLTYFNYEAQQDKSGLPNDRFSAERPEGSISTLTIQRTEQRDSAMYRCASSLGPEDTGELFFGEGSRLTVL.

This clone was seen only once. The rearrangement links TRBV6-6 to TRBJ2-3; the match to TRBD2 covers 7 bases. Trimming at V came to 8 bases and at J to 10 bases, leaving 9 bases not matched to a gene. CDR1 MNHNY and CDR2 SVGAGI come from the germline V gene (reference sequence). The CDR3 consists of 12 residues. The CDR3 region has the DNA TGTGCCAGCGGACTAGGGGTTGCGGCGCAGTATTTT. Translating gives CASGLGVAAQYF.

The rearrangement uses TRBV25-1 and TRBJ2-5, with D tentatively TRBD1 (6 bases). Looked up from germline, CDR1 is MGHDK and CDR2 is SYGVNS. The CDR3 extends over 13 amino acids. The V gene lost 4 bases and the J gene lost 3 bases, with 9 bases spanning the gap. CDR3 residues: CASSGTGKETQYF. DNA for the CDR3: TGTGCCAGCAGTGGTACAGGGAAAGAGACCCAGTACTTC.

This clone has just a few counts. The rearrangement joins TRBV7-3 to TRBJ2-2, with 14 bases lining up with TRBD2. Germline V gives CDR1 SGHTA, CDR2 FQGTGA. V lost 2 bases to trimming and J lost 6 bases; unmatched junction nucleotides: 2. This CDR3 is 16 amino acids long. In DNA, the CDR3 is TGTGCCAGCAGCTTAGGGACTAGCGGGAGAGCCGGGGAGCTGTTTTTT. This gives the protein CASSLGTSGRAGELFF.

The chain links TRBV2 to TRBJ2-7; weak D call: TRBD1 (6 bases). The CDR3 is made up of 11 amino acids. Between the trimmed V and J ends, which lost 7 bases and 3 bases, there was a span of 7 bases. Germline-derived CDR1 and CDR2 are SNHLY and FYNNEI. The CDR3 DNA reads TGTGCCAGCACGGACAGCTACGAGCAGTACTTC. It yields the protein CASTDSYEQYF. Based on the CDR3 plus reference TRBV2 and TRBJ2-7, the full variable domain is EPEVTQTPSHQVTQMGQEVILRCVPISNHLYFYWYRQILGQKVEFLVSFYNNEISEKSEIFDDQFSVERPDGSNFTLKIRSTKLEDSAMYFCASTDSYEQYFGPGTRLTVT.

This chain links TRBV27 with TRBJ2-2, with 9 bases matching TRBD1. This CDR3 comprises 14 residues. Germline V gives CDR1 MNHEY, CDR2 SMNVEV (reference sequence). J gave up 6 bases and V 2 bases, and 1 base lay outside the gene matches. CDR3 in amino acids: CASSLRQGAGELFF. The CDR3 DNA reads TGTGCCAGCAGTTTACGACAGGGGGCCGGGGAGCTGTTTTTT.

V gene TRBV13 combines with J gene TRBJ2-7; D remains ambiguous. With 5 bases removed from V and 7 bases from J, the gap between germline ends came to 15 bases. From germline, CDR1 is PRHDT and CDR2 FYEKMQ (reference sequence). The CDR3 loop spans 13 amino acids. CDR3 coding DNA: TGTGCCAGCAGCCCCCTGGCGGCCGGTGAGCAGTACTTC. Translating it yields CASSPLAAGEQYF.

V and J are TRBV7-2 and TRBJ1-2, with TRBD1 identical over 7 bases. CDR3 length: 15 amino acids. V lost 4 bases and J lost 8; bases outside the gene matches: 13. Germline V lookup: CDR1 SGHTA, CDR2 FQGNSA. The CDR3 sequence: CASSSVSGQGEGYTF. CDR3 DNA sequence: TGTGCCAGCAGCTCCGTGTCCGGGCAGGGGGAGGGCTACACCTTC.

CDR3 protein: CASSLGAGLGTDTQYF. In nucleotides, the CDR3 is TGTGCCAGCAGTTTGGGTGCGGGTTTGGGGACAGATACGCAGTATTTT. The rearrangement uses TRBV28 and TRBJ2-3, with a weak D call TRBD2 (5 bases). Germline V gene lookup returns CDR1 MDHEN and CDR2 SYDVKM. V gave up 3 bases and J gave up 3 bases, with 16 bases separating them. CDR3 length equals 16 residues.

This clone was recorded once. J is TRBJ2-7 and V is TRBV5-5; possible D gene TRBD2, 6 bases. Trimming stripped 4 bases from V and 2 bases from J, with 19 bases between. CDR3 length equals 16 residues. Germline CDR1 reads SGHKS; CDR2 reads YYEKEE (reference sequence). CDR3 sequence reads: CASSPGVGRQTYEQYF. CDR3 nucleotide sequence: TGTGCCAGCAGCCCGGGAGTGGGGCGGCAAACCTACGAGCAGTACTTC.

This clone was counted a few times. V is TRBV28 and J is TRBJ1-2; 7 bases line up with TRBD1. J was trimmed by 4 bases and V by 3 bases; bases with no gene match: 5. CDR3 length: 14 residues. Germline CDR1 is MDHEN and CDR2 is SYDVKM. CDR3 protein: CASSFRTGIYGYTF. For the CDR3, the DNA is TGTGCCAGCAGTTTCCGGACAGGTATCTATGGCTACACCTTC.

The rearrangement uses TRBV9 and TRBJ2-1; a possible D gene is TRBD2 (5 bases). Germline V gene sequence: CDR1 SGDLS, CDR2 YYNGEE. The V and J ends lost 0 bases and 10 bases respectively, with 14 bases between them. The CDR3 length is 14 residues. Written as DNA, the CDR3 is TGTGCCAGCAGCGTAGGTGCGGAGGACGGAGAGCAGTTCTTC. Protein: CASSVGAEDGEQFF.

This chain uses TRBV7-2 with TRBJ1-1; D uncertain. CDR1 SGHTA and CDR2 FQGNSA come from the germline V gene. V lost 5 bases and J 1 base, leaving 11 bases between the germline ends. The CDR3 consists of 14 residues. The CDR3 sequence is CASSPQAGNTEAFF. CDR3 nucleotide sequence: TGTGCCAGCAGCCCACAAGCAGGGAACACTGAAGCTTTCTTT.